Shown below are 9 T cell receptor beta chains from a single sample sequenced in a study of early T cells in non-severe SARS-CoV-2 infection. TCRdb processed the 5' RACE reads anew with MiXCR; each CDR3 protein has one entry. The data contain under 70,000 distinct CDR3 sequences, just under 5% of them singletons. Material: whole blood. These TCRs come from an adult who was a healthcare worker with PCR-confirmed SARS-CoV-2 infection or an uninfected control (not recorded which).

This clonotype was seen repeatedly, ten times or more. This chain links TRBV7-9 with TRBJ2-7; D is perhaps TRBD2 (6 bases). V was trimmed by 1 base and J by 5 bases, leaving 12 bases between them. The CDR3 extends over 14 amino acids. Germline loops: CDR1 SEHNR, CDR2 FQNEAQ (reference sequence). The CDR3 DNA reads TGTGCCAGCAGCTTAGGGCGAGGGAGGCACGAGCAGTACTTC. Translated: CASSLGRGRHEQYF. The full variable domain, rest sourced from reference TRBV7-9 and TRBJ2-7, is DTGVSQNPRHKITKRGQNVTFRCDPISEHNRLYWYRQTLGQGPEFLTYFQNEAQLEKSRLLSDRFSAERPKGSFSTLEIQRTEQGDSAMYLCASSLGRGRHEQYFGPGTRLTVT.

This clonotype came up many times. The chain is built from TRBV5-8 and TRBJ2-7, with a possible D match to TRBD2 (5 bases). Germline assignment: CDR1 SGHTS and CDR2 YDEGEE. This CDR3 spans 14 amino acids. V lost 4 bases and J lost 0, with 11 bases in between. In DNA, the CDR3 is TGTGCCAGCAGCATGGGAGCTGACTCCTACGAGCAGTACTTC. It encodes CASSMGADSYEQYF.

A few counts support this clonotype. J is TRBJ2-1 and V is TRBV5-1, with 13 bases that match TRBD2. V shed 0 bases and J 8 bases; nucleotides not matched to a gene: 2. Germline values: CDR1 SGHRS, CDR2 YFSETQ. The CDR3 length is 15 residues. CDR3 amino acids: CASSLELAGGHEQFF. CDR3 bases: TGCGCCAGCAGCTTGGAACTAGCGGGGGGGCATGAGCAGTTCTTC.

This clonotype was seen a handful of times. The V call is TRBV10-1, the J call TRBJ2-1, with TRBD2 matching 8 bases. The CDR3 spans 13 residues. V lost 8 bases and J lost 2; bases outside the gene matches: 2. Germline V gives CDR1 WNHNN, CDR2 SYGVQD (reference sequence). DNA for the CDR3: TGCGCCAGCGGAGCGGGAGCCTACAATGAGCAGTTCTTC. This encodes CASGAGAYNEQFF.

This clonotype was found a few times. The chain carries TRBV29-1 and TRBJ2-4, with D maybe TRBD2 (5 bases). Germline V gene data show CDR1 as SQVTM and CDR2 as ANQGSEA. The CDR3 loop spans 12 amino acids. The V gene lost 5 bases and the J gene lost 8 bases, with 13 bases spanning the gap. The CDR3: CSVRGSGDIQYF. For the CDR3, the DNA is TGCAGCGTTAGAGGTTCCGGGGACATTCAGTACTTC.

The chain joins TRBV10-1 to TRBJ2-1, with D unresolved. Germline assignment: CDR1 WNHNN and CDR2 SYGVQD (reference sequence). The CDR3 is made up of 17 amino acids. V was cut by 5 bases and J by 2 bases, with 19 bases left in between. Here the CDR3 DNA reads TGCGCCAGCAGTACCACCCGGGCATATGGGGCCTACAATGAGCAGTTCTTC. This translates into CASSTTRAYGAYNEQFF.

There are many counts of this clonotype. This chain uses TRBV5-1 with TRBJ2-1; no clear D gene. Germline values: CDR1 SGHRS, CDR2 YFSETQ. Trimming took 0 bases from V and 10 from J, leaving 11 bases between them. The CDR3 sequence is 13 residues long. The CDR3, as DNA: TGCGCCAGCAGCTTGGGGGTGTTGAAGGAGCAGTTCTTC. Translation: CASSLGVLKEQFF.

In its sample, this clonotype was seen a few times. V and J are TRBV7-2 and TRBJ2-1; perhaps TRBD1 as D (6 bases). This CDR3 has 12 amino acids. Germline V CDR1 and CDR2: SGHTA, FQGNSA. V lost 0 bases and J 12 bases, leaving 9 bases between the germline ends. The chain's CDR3 is CASSLAGGGQFF. The CDR3 coding sequence is TGTGCCAGCAGCTTAGCTGGGGGCGGGCAGTTCTTC.

This clonotype showed up many times. The V gene is TRBV14, the J gene TRBJ2-7; TRBD2 matches 9 bases. J was trimmed by 5 bases and V by 2 bases; bases with no gene match: 7. CDR3 length: 15 residues. Germline values: CDR1 SGHDN, CDR2 FVKESK. In nucleotides, the CDR3 is TGTGCCAGCAGCCAACAGAGCGGGGGGTTGAACGAGCAGTACTTC. This encodes CASSQQSGGLNEQYF.